This TCR beta chain derives from a study of Ad26.COV2.S vaccination and SARS-CoV-2 variants. Sequenced by immunoSEQ multiplex PCR; TCRdb stores in-frame clones only, minus some. The table includes 440,000 or so clones, 90% detected once. V lost 4 bases, J lost 4 bases, and 0 bases stayed unmatched. The CDR3 length is 13 residues. Germline V gene data show CDR1 as MNHEY and CDR2 as SVGEGT. Whole-study findings and limits: People given the vaccine had a wider spike-specific TCR breadth than placebo recipients did. Substantial breadth was reportedly displayed by spike-specific CD8+ and CD4+ T cell responses after vaccination.

The treatment is: around 19 received Ad26.COV2.S at low or high dose, single or two shots; about 5 received placebo; per-sample allocation not given. Sample collection was performed on day 63 after the first vaccine or placebo injection. About this clone itself: Its specificity is unknown.

This clonotype was sampled from a person aged 18-60 years who received the Ad26.COV2.S COVID-19 vaccine or a placebo. This rearrangement joins TRBV6-2 or TRBV6-3 to TRBJ1-5; TRBD1 matches 8 bases. Specimen: peripheral blood, collected in a trial of Ad26.COV2.S vaccine versus placebo. CDR3: CASSWTGNQPQHF. The CDR3 bases are TGTGCCAGCAGTTGGACAGGGAATCAGCCCCAGCATTTT.